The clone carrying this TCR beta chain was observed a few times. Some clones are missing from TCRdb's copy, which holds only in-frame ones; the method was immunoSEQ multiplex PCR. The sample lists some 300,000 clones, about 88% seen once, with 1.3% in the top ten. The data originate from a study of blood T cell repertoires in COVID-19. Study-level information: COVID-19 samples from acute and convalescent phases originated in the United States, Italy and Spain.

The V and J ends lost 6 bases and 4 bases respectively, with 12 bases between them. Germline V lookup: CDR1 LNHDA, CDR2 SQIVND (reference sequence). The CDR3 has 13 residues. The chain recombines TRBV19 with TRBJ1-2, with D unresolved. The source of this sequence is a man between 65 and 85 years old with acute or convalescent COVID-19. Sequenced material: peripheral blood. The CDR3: CASSREQTYGYTF. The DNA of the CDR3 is TGTGCCAGTAGCCGGGAGCAAACCTATGGCTACACCTTC.